This T cell receptor (beta chain) comes out of a study of blood T cell repertoires in COVID-19. The V and J ends lost 8 bases and 2 bases, in that order; junction bases with no gene match: 8. The V gene's germline CDR1 is MDHEN and CDR2 SYDVKM. The CDR3 consists of 14 residues. Original analysis: Reference gene primer amplification in the assay estimated nucleated cell counts. Using immunoSEQ multiplex PCR, the repertoire was profiled, and TCRdb retains in-frame clones only, with some absent. That table supplies the V and J calls and clone size; D and trimming were determined from the DNA. The sample shows roughly 200,000 clones, 80% to 90% of them seen only once.

The sample comprised peripheral blood. The TCR comes from a man aged 40-50 years with active or convalescent COVID-19. The J gene is TRBJ2-7, the V gene TRBV28, with TRBD2 matching over 8 bases. Written as DNA, the CDR3 is TGTGCCAGCTCTCTGGCGGGGGGTCCCTACGAGCAGTACTTC. Its translation: CASSLAGGPYEQYF.